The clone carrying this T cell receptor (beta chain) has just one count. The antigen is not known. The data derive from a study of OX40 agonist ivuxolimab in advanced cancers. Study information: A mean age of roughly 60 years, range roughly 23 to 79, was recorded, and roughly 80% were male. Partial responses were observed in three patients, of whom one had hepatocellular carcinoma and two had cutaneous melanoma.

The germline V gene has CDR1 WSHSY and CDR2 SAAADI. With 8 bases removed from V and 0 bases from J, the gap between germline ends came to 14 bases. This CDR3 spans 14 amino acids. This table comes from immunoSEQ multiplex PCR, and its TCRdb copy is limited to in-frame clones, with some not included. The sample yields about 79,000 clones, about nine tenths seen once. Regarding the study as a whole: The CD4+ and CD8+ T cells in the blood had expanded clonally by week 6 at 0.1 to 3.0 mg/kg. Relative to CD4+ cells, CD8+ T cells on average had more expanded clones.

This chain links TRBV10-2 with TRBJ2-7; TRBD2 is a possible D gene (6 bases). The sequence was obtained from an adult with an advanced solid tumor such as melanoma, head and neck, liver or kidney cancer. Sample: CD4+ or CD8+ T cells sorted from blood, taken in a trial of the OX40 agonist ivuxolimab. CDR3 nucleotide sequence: TGCGCCAGCTCAGAGGGACTGTTCTCCTACGAGCAGTACTTC. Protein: CASSEGLFSYEQYF.